This TCR beta chain was obtained from a study of T cell repertoires in cytomegalovirus infection. MiXCR was run by TCRdb on the reads, yielding one entry per CDR3 protein. The sample carries roughly 600,000 distinct CDR3 sequences, more than 20% recorded once. Trimming removed 6 bases from V and 2 bases from J; junction bases left unmatched: 6. In germline, CDR1 is LGHNT, CDR2 FRNRAP. This CDR3 contains 14 residues. This clonotype originated in a human donor in good health (CMV status not recorded). Some clones in this sample may be carry-over from other donors' samples. The sample consisted of CD8+ T cells from PBMCs. The chain combines TRBV12-5 with TRBJ2-5; 7 nucleotides match TRBD1. CDR3 coding DNA: TGTGCTAGTGGCGTAGGGGGCGGTCAAGAGACCCAGTACTTC. Protein product: CASGVGGGQETQYF.